The entry that follows covers one T cell receptor (beta chain) sequence. Its antigen is undetermined. The sample belongs to a study of T cell responses to AZD1222 COVID-19 vaccine. Regarding the study as a whole: The span of vaccine-associated CD4 TCRs extended across spike, with dominance at 160-218 and 743-854. Spike-specific TCR depth and breadth grew after two AZD1222 doses. Donors were largely white British and mainly female; clonal diversity was possibly underestimated. Repertoire collection took place solely once the T cell response had peaked.

The CDR3 sequence is 13 residues long. With 6 bases clipped from V and 5 bases from J, the junction kept 4 bases outside the gene matches. Germline V gene sequence: CDR1 MNHEY, CDR2 SVGAGI. Clones were sequenced by immunoSEQ multiplex PCR, and TCRdb holds only the in-frame ones, with some missing. The sample has roughly 80,000 clones, 90% seen once; the top ten hold about 4.3%. This clonotype was sampled from an adult in good health. The chain links TRBV6-5 to TRBJ1-1, with 9 bases fitting TRBD1. This specimen was peripheral blood, taken on day 0 of AZD1222 vaccination. CDR3 nucleotides: TGTGCCAGCAGCAGGGACAGGGTGACTGAAGCTTTCTTT. Its protein is CASSRDRVTEAFF.